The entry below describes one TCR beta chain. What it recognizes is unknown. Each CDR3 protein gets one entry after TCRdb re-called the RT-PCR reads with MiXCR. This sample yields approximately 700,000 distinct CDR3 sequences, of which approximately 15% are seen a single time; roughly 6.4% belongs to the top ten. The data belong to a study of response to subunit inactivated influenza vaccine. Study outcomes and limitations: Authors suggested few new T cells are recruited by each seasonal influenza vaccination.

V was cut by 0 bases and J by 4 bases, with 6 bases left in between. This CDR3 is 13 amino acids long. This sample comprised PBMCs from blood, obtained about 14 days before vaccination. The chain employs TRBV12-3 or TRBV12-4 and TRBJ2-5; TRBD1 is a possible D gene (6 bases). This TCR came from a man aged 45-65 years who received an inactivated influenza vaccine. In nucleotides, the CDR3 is TGTGCCAGCAGTTTAGCGGACAGAGAGACCCAGTACTTC. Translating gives CASSLADRETQYF.